This TCR beta chain emerged from a study of blood T cell repertoires in COVID-19. Background on the study: Sites across the United States, Italy and Spain contributed samples from acute and convalescent COVID-19. Sources were T cells, B-cell-depleted T cells, or PBMCs; the material itself was cDNA or gDNA.

Which cohort a participant joined came from the clinical history participants gave. The germline CDR1 and CDR2 sequences are MNHNY and SVGAGI (reference sequence). V was cut by 6 bases and J by 2 bases, with 10 bases left in between. This CDR3 has 13 amino acids. Clones were sequenced by immunoSEQ multiplex PCR, and TCRdb holds only the in-frame ones, with some missing. The sample has around 150,000 clones, around 80% seen once. Source material: PBMCs or T cells enriched from blood (not recorded which). V usage is TRBV6-6 and J usage is TRBJ1-2; the D gene is possibly TRBD1 (5 bases). This clonotype originated in a man aged 40-50 years who had recovered from COVID-19. This CDR3 reads CASRETANYGYTF. As DNA, the CDR3 is TGTGCCAGCAGAGAGACAGCGAACTATGGCTACACCTTC.